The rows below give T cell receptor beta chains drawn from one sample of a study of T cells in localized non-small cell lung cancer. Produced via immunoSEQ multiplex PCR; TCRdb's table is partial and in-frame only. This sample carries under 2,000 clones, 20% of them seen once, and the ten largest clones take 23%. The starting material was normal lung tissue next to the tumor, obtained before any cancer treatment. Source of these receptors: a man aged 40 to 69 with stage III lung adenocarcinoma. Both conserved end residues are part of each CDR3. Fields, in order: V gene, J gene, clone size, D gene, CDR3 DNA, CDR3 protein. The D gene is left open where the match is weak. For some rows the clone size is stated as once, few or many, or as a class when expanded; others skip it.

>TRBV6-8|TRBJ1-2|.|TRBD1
TGTGCCAGCAGTAACAGGGGGCAAGGGTATGGCTACACCTTC
CASSNRGQGYGYTF
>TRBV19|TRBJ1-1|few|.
TGTGCCAGTAGTGCGGGACGAACCCGATGGAACACTGAAGCTTTCTTT
CASSAGRTRWNTEAFF
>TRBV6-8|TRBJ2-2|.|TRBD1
TGTGCCAGCAGGACAGGGATCGACACCGGGGAGCTGTTTTTT
CASRTGIDTGELFF
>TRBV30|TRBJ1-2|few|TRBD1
TGTGCCGGATCGGGACAGCCGGGGAGCTACACCTTC
CAGSGQPGSYTF
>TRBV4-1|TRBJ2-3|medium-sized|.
TGCGCCAGCAGCCACCTACCTAGCACAGATACGCAGTATTTT
CASSHLPSTDTQYF
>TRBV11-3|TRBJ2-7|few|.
TGTGCCAGCAGCCCAAGCAGGGAGCCGTACGAGCAGTACTTC
CASSPSREPYEQYF
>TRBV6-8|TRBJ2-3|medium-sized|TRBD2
TGTGCCAGCAGTGACTCTGCTAGCGGGGGGACAGATACGCAGTATTTT
CASSDSASGGTDTQYF
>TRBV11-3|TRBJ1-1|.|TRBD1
TGTGCCAGCAGCTCACCAACAGGGGGTTCGGACACTGAAGCTTTCTTT
CASSSPTGGSDTEAFF
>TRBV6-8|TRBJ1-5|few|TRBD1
TGTGCCAGCAAAAGTTACAAGGGGCAGGGGGCTCTCTATAGCAATCAGCCCCAGCATTTT
CASKSYKGQGALYSNQPQHF
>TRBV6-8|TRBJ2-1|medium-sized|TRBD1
TGTGCCAGCAGATTGACCGGGACAGTATACAATGAGCAGTTCTTC
CASRLTGTVYNEQFF
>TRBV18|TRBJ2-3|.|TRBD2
TGTGCCAGCTCACCAGACGGGGCGGGGGGACTCACAGATACGCAGTATTTT
CASSPDGAGGLTDTQYF
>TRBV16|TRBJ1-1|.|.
TGTGCCAGCAGCCAATGGCCGGGCCTCGGAGCTTTCTTT
CASSQWPGLGAFF
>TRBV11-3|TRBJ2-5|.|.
TGTGCCAGCAGCTTGCAGCGAGCGCCACAAGAGACCCAGTACTTC
CASSLQRAPQETQYF
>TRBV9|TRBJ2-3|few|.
TGTGCCAGCAGCGTGAACTCGGGAGATACGCAGTATTTT
CASSVNSGDTQYF
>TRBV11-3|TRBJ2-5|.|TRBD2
TGTGCCAGCAGCTCTATCCAGCGGGGGGGAAGAGAGACCCAGTACTTC
CASSSIQRGGRETQYF
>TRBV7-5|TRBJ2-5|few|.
TGTGCCAGCAGACAAACAGGGGTGGGTACGGAGACCCAGTACTTC
CASRQTGVGTETQYF
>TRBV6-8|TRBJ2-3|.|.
TGTGCCAGCAGTGTCTCAGCGGAAAGCACAGATACGCAGTATTTT
CASSVSAESTDTQYF
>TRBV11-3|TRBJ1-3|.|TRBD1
TGTGCCAGCAGCTTACGGCCAGGGGGAATGGGAAACACCATATATTTT
CASSLRPGGMGNTIYF
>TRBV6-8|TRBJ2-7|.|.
TGTGCCAGCAGTCCGACGACCTCCTACGAGCAGTACTTC
CASSPTTSYEQYF
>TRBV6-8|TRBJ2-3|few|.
TGTGCCAGCAGTTACGGCGGCAGTAGCACAGATACGCAGTATTTT
CASSYGGSSTDTQYF
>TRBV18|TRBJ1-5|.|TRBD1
TGTGCCAGCTCACCTCAGGGGGGGCATCAGCCCCAGCATTTT
CASSPQGGHQPQHF
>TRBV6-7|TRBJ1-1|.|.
TGTGCCAGCAGTGAATACACTGAAGCTTTCTTT
CASSEYTEAFF
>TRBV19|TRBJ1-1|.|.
TGTGCCAGTAGTATTGGGGACACTGGGGCTTTCTTT
CASSIGDTGAFF
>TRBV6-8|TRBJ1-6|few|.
TGTGCCAGCAGTCCCGACACGAATAATTCACCCCTCCACTTT
CASSPDTNNSPLHF
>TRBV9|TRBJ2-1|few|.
TGTGCCAGCAGCGTAAGGGAGCGGCAGAATGAGCAGTTCTTC
CASSVRERQNEQFF
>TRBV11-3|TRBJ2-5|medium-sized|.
TGTGCCAGCAGCTTGGATGGGACCCAAGAGACCCAGTACTTC
CASSLDGTQETQYF
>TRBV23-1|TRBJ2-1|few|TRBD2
TGCGCCAGCAGTTCCAGCGGGGGCGGGGACAATGAGCAGTTCTTC
CASSSSGGGDNEQFF
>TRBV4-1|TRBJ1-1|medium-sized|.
TGCGCCAGCAGCCAAGGACTTGGCCCGCGTACTGAAGCTTTCTTT
CASSQGLGPRTEAFF
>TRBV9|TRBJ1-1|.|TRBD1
TGTGCCAGCAGCCCCGACAGGGGAGGGGAAGCTTTCTTT
CASSPDRGGEAFF
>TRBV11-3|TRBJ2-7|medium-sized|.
TGTGCCAGCAGCTTCGGTGGGGGCTCCTACGAGCAGTACTTC
CASSFGGGSYEQYF
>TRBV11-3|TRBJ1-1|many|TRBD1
TGTGCCAGCAGCCTGCGGACAGGGAGGGCCATGAACACTGAAGCTTTCTTT
CASSLRTGRAMNTEAFF
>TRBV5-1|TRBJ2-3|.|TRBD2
TGCGCCAGCAGCGACGCTATGCGGGGGGAGTCCTACCGCACAGATACGCAGTATTTT
CASSDAMRGESYRTDTQYF
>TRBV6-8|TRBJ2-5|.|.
TGTGCCAGCAGTTCATACTCAAGTGGAGACATTCAAGAGACCCAGTACTTC
CASSSYSSGDIQETQYF
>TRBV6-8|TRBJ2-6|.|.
TGTGCCAGCAGTTCCGAGCGCGGCCGGGCCTCTGGGGCCAACGTCCTGACTTTC
CASSSERGRASGANVLTF
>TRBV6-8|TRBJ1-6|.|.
TGTGCCACCCAAGGTGGACTGGGAAATTCACCCCTCCACTTT
CATQGGLGNSPLHF
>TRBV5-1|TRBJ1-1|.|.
TGCGCCAGCAGCTTGGCCGGGACGAACACTGAAGCTTTCTTT
CASSLAGTNTEAFF
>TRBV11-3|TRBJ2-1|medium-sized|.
TGTGCCAGCAGCTGGGTTCGGGGAGGCTACAATGAGCAGTTCTTC
CASSWVRGGYNEQFF
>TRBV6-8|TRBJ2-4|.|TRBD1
TGTGCCAGCAGTTATGATTTCACCGGGACAGAATACAAAAACATTCAGTACTTC
CASSYDFTGTEYKNIQYF
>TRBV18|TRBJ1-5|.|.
TGTGCCAGCTCCGACAGAGAGGGATGGCCCCAGCATTTT
CASSDREGWPQHF
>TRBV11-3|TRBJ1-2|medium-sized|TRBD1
TGTGCCAGCAGCTTGGACAGGGGACCGACTCACTATGGCTACACCTTC
CASSLDRGPTHYGYTF
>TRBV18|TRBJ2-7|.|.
TGTGCCAGCTCACGGGCGCAGGTAAACAACGAGCAGTACTTC
CASSRAQVNNEQYF
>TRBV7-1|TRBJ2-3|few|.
TGTGCCAGCAGGGAGGTTGGAACAGATACGCAGTATTTT
CASREVGTDTQYF
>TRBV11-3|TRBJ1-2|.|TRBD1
TGTGCCAGCAGCGCGATCGGACAGGGGGCTGGCTACACCTTC
CASSAIGQGAGYTF
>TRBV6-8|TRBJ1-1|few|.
TGTGCCAGCACTACAGGGACAATGACTGAAGCTTTCTTT
CASTTGTMTEAFF
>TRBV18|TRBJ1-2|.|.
TGTGCCAGCTCCCCTGCGGGGGCCAGCACCTATGGCTACACCTTC
CASSPAGASTYGYTF
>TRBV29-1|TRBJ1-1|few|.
TGCAGCGTTGAAGATCGGGGGAACACTGAAGCTTTCTTT
CSVEDRGNTEAFF
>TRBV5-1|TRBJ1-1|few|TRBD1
TGCGCCAGCAGCTTCTACTCAACAGGGGCGAACACTGAAGCTTTCTTT
CASSFYSTGANTEAFF
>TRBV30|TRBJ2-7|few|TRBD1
TGTGCCTGGGGAAGACAGGGCTTTATGGGTGAGCAGTACTTC
CAWGRQGFMGEQYF
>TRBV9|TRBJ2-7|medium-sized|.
TGTGCCAGCAGTGAGGACGGACGACGCTACGAGCAGTACTTC
CASSEDGRRYEQYF
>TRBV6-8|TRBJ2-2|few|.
TGTGCCAGCAGCCTCTGGGGTTCGGGCACCGGGGAGCTGTTTTTT
CASSLWGSGTGELFF
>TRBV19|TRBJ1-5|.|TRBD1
TGTGCCAGTAGTACCTGGACAGGGGTAAGCAATCAGCCCCAGCATTTT
CASSTWTGVSNQPQHF
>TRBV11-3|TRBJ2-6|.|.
TGTGCCAGCAGGTTAACTCCAACGGCCAACGTCCTGACTTTC
CASRLTPTANVLTF
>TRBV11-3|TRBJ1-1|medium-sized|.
TGTGCCAGCAAGTCTCTTGGCCGCATGAACACTGAAGCTTTCTTT
CASKSLGRMNTEAFF
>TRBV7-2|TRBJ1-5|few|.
TGTGCCAGCAGCTTAGGAAGGGGGCAGCCCCAGCATTTT
CASSLGRGQPQHF
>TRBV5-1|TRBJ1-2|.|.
TGCGCCAGCAGCTTGGTAGACAGTAACTATGGCTACACCTTC
CASSLVDSNYGYTF
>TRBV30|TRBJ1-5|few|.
TGTGCCTGGAGTCGGGGTTTGAATCAGCCCCAGCATTTT
CAWSRGLNQPQHF
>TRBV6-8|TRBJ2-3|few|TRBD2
TGTGCCAGCAGGCGATTAGCGGGGGAATCCACAGATACGCAGTATTTT
CASRRLAGESTDTQYF
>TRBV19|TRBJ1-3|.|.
TGTGCCAGTACCCAGGGCTTCTCTGGAAACACCATATATTTT
CASTQGFSGNTIYF